The rows below give T cell receptor beta chains drawn from one sample of a study of CD8 T cells in Susac syndrome. TCRdb reprocessed the immunoSEQ multiplex PCR reads via MiXCR and lists one record per CDR3 protein. This repertoire shows 130,000 or so distinct CDR3 sequences, 95% to 96% found once; its top ten account for about 0.14%. The specimen sequenced was CD4+ T cells from PBMCs. The receptors originated from a human donor with Susac syndrome. Each CDR3 is given with its conserved first and last residue. A D gene is named only where the DNA matches it firmly. Only part of the rows carry a size: once, few, many, or a class if the clone is expanded.

TRBV29-1,-,TRBJ2-7,-,TGCAGCGTTGCAGTATCCTACGAGCAGTACTTC,CSVAVSYEQYF
TRBV5-1,-,TRBJ2-1,once,TGCGCCAGCAGCCCCGGACTGAACTACAATGAGCAGTTCTTC,CASSPGLNYNEQFF
TRBV12-3/TRBV12-4,TRBD1,TRBJ2-3,-,TGTGCCAGCAGTTCGGGACAGGGTGACCGTGATACGCAGTATTTT,CASSSGQGDRDTQYF
TRBV20-1,TRBD1,TRBJ2-3,once,TGCAGTGGGGGGACAGGCTCTCTCACAGATACGCAGTATTTT,CSGGTGSLTDTQYF
TRBV21-1,-,TRBJ1-5,-,TGTGCCAGCAGCCGGGATCCTTCTAGCAATCAGCCCCAGCATTTT,CASSRDPSSNQPQHF
TRBV20-1,-,TRBJ2-7,-,TGCAGTGCTCTCGACCGGAGGGTCTACGAGCAGTACTTC,CSALDRRVYEQYF
TRBV9,TRBD2,TRBJ2-3,-,TGTGCCAGCAGCGTGCTAGGTAGCGGGAGGGCAGCGGCCCCAGATACGCAGTATTTT,CASSVLGSGRAAAPDTQYF
TRBV11-2,-,TRBJ1-3,-,TGTGCCAGCAGCTTAGAGTGGACTCATGGAAACACCATATATTTT,CASSLEWTHGNTIYF
TRBV5-4,-,TRBJ1-2,once,TGTGCCAGCAGCGACGGGACGGTCTATGGCTACACCTTC,CASSDGTVYGYTF
TRBV6-2/TRBV6-3,-,TRBJ2-1,-,TGTGCCAGCAGTTCAAACTGGGGTTGGGACAATGAGCAGTTCTTC,CASSSNWGWDNEQFF
TRBV29-1,TRBD1,TRBJ2-7,-,TGCAGCGTTGGATGGACAGGGATATCCTACGAGCAGTACTTC,CSVGWTGISYEQYF
TRBV20-1,TRBD1,TRBJ1-1,once,TGCAGTGCTAGGGACAGGGGCCCTCGAACTGAAGCTTTCTTT,CSARDRGPRTEAFF
TRBV4-1,TRBD2,TRBJ2-3,-,TGCGCCAGCAGCCAAACTTTGCCAACCGGGACTAGCGGGAGGTACACAGATACGCAGTATTTT,CASSQTLPTGTSGRYTDTQYF
TRBV3-1,-,TRBJ2-7,-,TGTGCCAGCAGCACGACGGGGTACGAGCAGTACTTC,CASSTTGYEQYF
TRBV25-1,TRBD1,TRBJ2-1,-,TGTGCCAGCAGTGGCCAAACAGGGGGCCTTTACAATGAGCAGTTCTTC,CASSGQTGGLYNEQFF
TRBV20-1,-,TRBJ1-1,-,TGCAGATTCCAAAAGGCAGGTGGGACTGAAGCTTTCTTT,CRFQKAGGTEAFF
TRBV4-2,TRBD2,TRBJ2-2,-,TGTGCCAGCACCCGGGGGACTAGCGACGGGGAGCTGTTTTTT,CASTRGTSDGELFF
TRBV4-2,-,TRBJ2-3,-,TGTGCCAGCAGCCAAGCCCAGGGCTTCACAGATACGCAGTATTTT,CASSQAQGFTDTQYF
TRBV6-5,-,TRBJ2-1,-,TGTGCCAGCAGATTTCTAGCGGAGCAGTTCTTC,CASRFLAEQFF
TRBV30,-,TRBJ1-1,-,TGTGCCTGGAGTACCCAACTCGGGCGAGCTTTCTTT,CAWSTQLGRAFF
TRBV29-1,-,TRBJ1-2,-,TGCAGCGCCTCCGTGAGGACGAGCCTCTACACCTTC,CSASVRTSLYTF
TRBV19,-,TRBJ2-7,-,TGTGCCAGTAGTATAGATGCGGTTGGAAGCCGGGATCCATCAAACGAGCAGTACTTC,CASSIDAVGSRDPSNEQYF